This T cell receptor (beta chain) originates from a study of shared clonotypes between healthy human individuals. Method: immunoSEQ multiplex PCR; TCRdb's copy keeps in-frame clones and lacks some. The table has 950,000 to 1,100,000 clones, roughly 70% seen once. There are a few counts of this clone. The CDR3 spans 13 residues. The germline V gene encodes CDR1 SQVTM and CDR2 ANQGSEA. Trimming took off 7 bases at V and 0 bases at J, with 10 bases between the two ends. This clonotype was sampled from a man younger than 35 in good health. The V call is TRBV29-1, the J call TRBJ1-5; no clear D gene. Sequencing input: memory CD4+ T cells sorted from blood. Noted subset: CD45RA-negative fraction. The CDR3 reads CSAADGSNQPQHF. The DNA for the CDR3 is TGCAGCGCCGCGGACGGTAGCAATCAGCCCCAGCATTTT.